Each of the 22 T cell receptor beta chains below was sequenced from the same sample in a study of blood T cell repertoires in COVID-19. TCRdb keeps only in-frame clones here, not all; method: immunoSEQ multiplex PCR. The data hold 140,000 to 150,000 clones, with 86% observed a single time. The material sequenced was PBMCs or T cells enriched from blood (not recorded which). Source of these receptors: a man aged 45-65 years who had recovered from COVID-19.

This clone was seen a single time. The CDR3 coding sequence is TGTGCCTGGAGTCTCGGGACAGGGGCCTACGAGCAGTACTTC. It specifies CAWSLGTGAYEQYF. The V gene is TRBV30, the J gene TRBJ2-7; 10 positions agree with TRBD1. The germline V gene has CDR1 GTSNPN and CDR2 SVGIG (reference sequence). V shed 2 bases and J 2 bases; nucleotides not matched to a gene: 3. This CDR3 has 14 amino acids.

This chain links TRBV18 with TRBJ1-1; D remains ambiguous. Germline CDR1 is KGHSH and CDR2 is LQKENI. Trimming left V 4 bases short and J 0 bases short, with 12 bases between. CDR3 length: 15 amino acids. CDR3 in amino acids: CASSQSRHLNTEAFF. The CDR3 nucleotides are TGTGCCAGCTCACAAAGCCGACACCTGAACACTGAAGCTTTCTTT.

The V and J genes are TRBV11-2 and TRBJ2-2; D is perhaps TRBD1 (6 bases). This CDR3 comprises 13 residues. CDR1 and CDR2 (germline): SGHAT, FQNNGV. V lost 5 bases and J 8 bases, leaving 12 bases between the germline ends. The CDR3, as DNA: TGTGCCAGCAGCCCACAGGGACCAGGGGAGCTGTTTTTT. It specifies CASSPQGPGELFF.

V usage is TRBV18 and J usage is TRBJ1-2, with TRBD1 matching over 8 bases. The CDR3 sequence is 14 residues long. Trimming cost V 8 bases and J 2 bases; bases outside gene matches: 7. The germline V gene has CDR1 KGHSH and CDR2 LQKENI. As DNA, the CDR3 is TGTGCCAGCCGATCAGGACAGGGAAACTATGGCTACACCTTC. Translating it yields CASRSGQGNYGYTF.

The V gene is TRBV5-1, the J gene TRBJ1-5; no definite D call. The CDR3 has 15 amino acids. Trimming stripped 4 bases from V and 0 bases from J, with 11 bases between. Germline V gene data show CDR1 as SGHRS and CDR2 as YFSETQ. The CDR3 DNA follows: TGCGCCAGCAGCCCCGTGGCAGGTAGCAATCAGCCCCAGCATTTT. It translates to CASSPVAGSNQPQHF.

This clone was picked up one time. This chain links TRBV5-1 with TRBJ2-3, with TRBD2 as a possible D gene (5 bases). Germline V gives CDR1 SGHRS, CDR2 YFSETQ. V was cut by 4 bases and J by 2 bases, with 11 bases left in between. The CDR3 is made up of 14 amino acids. The CDR3, as DNA: TGCGCCAGCAGCCCACTAGTAAACACAGATACGCAGTATTTT. Its translation: CASSPLVNTDTQYF.

The rearrangement links TRBV7-6 to TRBJ1-3; TRBD1 might be the D (6 bases). Germline V gene lookup returns CDR1 SGHVS and CDR2 FNYEAQ. Trimming pared 0 bases from V and 0 bases from J, leaving 12 bases between. The CDR3 extends over 17 amino acids. The chain's CDR3 is CASSLASPTGSGNTIYF. The DNA of the CDR3 is TGTGCCAGCAGCTTAGCCAGCCCGACAGGCTCTGGAAACACCATATATTTT.

In this sample, this clone turned up a few times. The genes are TRBV27 and TRBJ1-6, with D unresolved. V shed 6 bases and J shed 7 bases, with 13 bases lying between them. The germline CDR1 and CDR2 sequences are MNHEY and SMNVEV (reference sequence). The CDR3 consists of 14 residues. Written as DNA, the CDR3 is TGTGCCAGCAGGAAGATTGCGGGGAATTCACCCCTCCACTTT. Its translation: CASRKIAGNSPLHF.

This rearrangement joins TRBV11-1 to TRBJ1-2; TRBD1 matches 8 bases. V lost 3 bases, J lost 7 bases, and 7 bases stayed unmatched. Germline loops: CDR1 SGHAT, CDR2 FQDESV (reference sequence). The CDR3 is 14 amino acids. The CDR3 is CASSFGQGRSGYTF. The CDR3 DNA sequence: TGTGCCAGCAGCTTTGGACAGGGCCGGTCTGGCTACACCTTC.

A single count supports this clone. The chain carries TRBV6-5 and TRBJ2-4, with 10 bases that match TRBD1. The V gene end was trimmed by 4 bases and the J gene end by 8 bases; junction bases not matched to a gene: 8. Germline V gene data show CDR1 as MNHEY and CDR2 as SVGAGI. There are 15 residues in the CDR3. CDR3: CASSSGRQGADIQYF. As DNA, the CDR3 is TGTGCCAGCAGTTCGGGCAGACAGGGGGCGGACATTCAGTACTTC.

The chain uses TRBV28 and TRBJ1-3, with D possibly being TRBD1 (5 bases). This CDR3 region has 15 residues. The V gene lost 1 base and the J gene lost 2 bases, with 9 bases spanning the gap. CDR1 is MDHEN, CDR2 SYDVKM, per germline. Here the CDR3 reads CASSLLVGAGNTIYF. The CDR3 bases are TGTGCCAGCAGTTTATTGGTAGGGGCTGGAAACACCATATATTTT.

The rearrangement joins TRBV6-1 to TRBJ1-5; D not certain. Trimming took off 2 bases at V and 6 bases at J, with 8 bases between the two ends. The germline CDR1 and CDR2 sequences are MNHNS and SASEGT. The CDR3 extends over 13 amino acids. The CDR3: CASSEIERQPQHF. The CDR3 bases are TGTGCCAGCAGTGAAATCGAGCGTCAGCCCCAGCATTTT.

The chain joins TRBV6-5 to TRBJ1-2, with TRBD1 identical over 7 bases. CDR3 length equals 15 residues. J was trimmed by 1 base and V by 6 bases; bases with no gene match: 8. Germline CDR1 MNHEY, CDR2 SVGAGI. The CDR3 sequence: CASRRDRADNYGYTF. CDR3 nucleotides: TGTGCCAGCAGACGAGACAGGGCCGATAACTATGGCTACACCTTC.

This clone was recorded once. The chain employs TRBV28 and TRBJ1-2, with D possibly TRBD1 on 6 matching bases. The germline V and J ends were trimmed by 9 bases and 1 base, with 12 bases remaining between them. The germline V gene has CDR1 MDHEN and CDR2 SYDVKM. This CDR3 contains 13 residues. The CDR3 nucleotides are TGTGCCAGTTCCACAGGGAATAACTATGGCTACACCTTC. Encoded protein: CASSTGNNYGYTF.

V usage is TRBV3-1 (or the pseudogene TRBV3-2) and J usage is TRBJ2-3, with 7 positions matching TRBD1. J lost 1 base, V lost 9 bases, and 7 bases had no gene match. The germline V gene has CDR1 LGHDT and CDR2 YNNKEL (reference sequence). The CDR3 is made up of 14 amino acids. The CDR3 nucleotides are TGTGCCAGTTCCGACAGGGCTGGCACAGATACGCAGTATTTT. Encoded protein: CASSDRAGTDTQYF.

This chain connects TRBV10-3 to TRBJ1-5; 7 nucleotides match TRBD1. The length of the CDR3 is 14 residues. The V and J ends lost 10 bases and 1 base, in that order; junction bases with no gene match: 7. CDR1 is ENHRY, CDR2 SYGVKD, per germline. CDR3 region: CATGEQGSNQPQHF. CDR3 sequence (DNA): TGTGCCACCGGTGAACAGGGGAGCAATCAGCCCCAGCATTTT.

This chain uses TRBV4-3 with TRBJ1-2, with 9 bases identical to TRBD1. Germline loops: CDR1 LGHNA, CDR2 YSLEER. The CDR3 runs to 15 residues. V was pared by 3 bases and J by 8 bases, with 10 bases of the junction left unmatched. In DNA form, the CDR3 reads TGCGCCAGCAGCCAGGAGGCGGGACAGGGCAGAGGCTACACCTTC. Its translation is CASSQEAGQGRGYTF.

The genes are TRBV7-9 and TRBJ1-2; D is undetermined. Trimming pared 4 bases from V and 4 bases from J, leaving 7 bases between. The CDR3 is made up of 12 amino acids. CDR1 SEHNR and CDR2 FQNEAQ come from the germline V gene (reference sequence). The CDR3: CASSSPGYGYTF. CDR3 nucleotide sequence: TGTGCCAGCAGCTCCCCGGGCTATGGCTACACCTTC. Drawing the rest from reference TRBV7-9 and TRBJ1-2, the complete variable domain is DTGVSQNPRHKITKRGQNVTFRCDPISEHNRLYWYRQTLGQGPEFLTYFQNEAQLEKSRLLSDRFSAERPKGSFSTLEIQRTEQGDSAMYLCASSSPGYGYTFGSGTRLTVV.

The CDR3 spells CASSFGRELAGSGEQFF. The CDR3 bases are TGTGCCAGCAGCTTCGGTCGTGAACTAGCGGGATCTGGTGAGCAGTTCTTC. The rearrangement uses TRBV7-2 and TRBJ2-1; 10 bases align to TRBD2. CDR3 length: 17 residues. J was trimmed by 9 bases and V by 3 bases; bases with no gene match: 14. Germline V CDR1 and CDR2: SGHTA, FQGNSA.

This clone was seen only once. J is TRBJ2-1 and V is TRBV18, with 8 nucleotides matching TRBD2. Trimming took 3 bases from V and 7 from J; bases not matched to a gene: 8. The CDR3 length is 15 residues. CDR1 KGHSH and CDR2 LQKENI come from the germline V gene. CDR3 sequence (DNA): TGTGCCAGCTCACCGGTCAAGCGGGAGTTGAATGAGCAGTTCTTC. Protein: CASSPVKRELNEQFF.

There are a few counts of this clone. The chain is built from TRBV24-1 and TRBJ2-1, with D possibly TRBD2 on 6 matching bases. The CDR3 is 13 residues long. Trimming cost V 9 bases and J 4 bases, with 12 bases left between them. The germline gives CDR1 KGHDR, CDR2 SFDVKD. The CDR3 nucleotides are TGTGCCACCTCCCTGGCGGGGTACAATGAGCAGTTCTTC. Its protein is CATSLAGYNEQFF.

The rearrangement joins TRBV6-5 to TRBJ1-6; the match to TRBD1 covers 8 bases. Germline CDR1 and CDR2: MNHEY and SVGAGI. The trim removed 2 bases at V and 7 bases at J, leaving 4 bases unmatched. This CDR3 has 15 residues. CDR3 DNA sequence: TGTGCCAGCAGTTACGGGGGACAGGCGAATTCACCCCTCCACTTT. Protein product: CASSYGGQANSPLHF.